These 9 T cell receptor beta chains came from one sample sequenced in a study of cytomegalovirus exposure and HLA in healthy donors. PCR used 60 Vbeta primers and 13 Jbeta primers. Generated by immunoSEQ multiplex PCR, the TCRdb table keeps only in-frame clones and is missing some. The data hold fewer than 200,000 clones, with 82% observed a single time. The sequenced material came from PBMCs. These receptors all come from a male donor in good health and CMV-seronegative.

The J gene is TRBJ1-1, the V gene TRBV2; tentative D call: TRBD1 (6 bases). The CDR3 is 11 amino acids. Trimming took off 9 bases at V and 3 bases at J, with 8 bases between the two ends. Germline CDR1 SNHLY, CDR2 FYNNEI. The CDR3 DNA reads as TGTGCCAGAAACAGGGACACTGAAGCTTTCTTT. Amino acids: CARNRDTEAFF. Variable domain in full (rest from reference TRBV2 and TRBJ1-1): EPEVTQTPSHQVTQMGQEVILRCVPISNHLYFYWYRQILGQKVEFLVSFYNNEISEKSEIFDDQFSVERPDGSNFTLKIRSTKLEDSAMYFCARNRDTEAFFGQGTRLTVV.

The chain links TRBV18 to TRBJ2-1; D is undetermined. The length of the CDR3 is 13 residues. Germline CDR1 is KGHSH and CDR2 is LQKENI. V dropped 6 bases and J dropped 0 bases, with 6 bases sitting between them. For the CDR3, the DNA is TGTGCCAGCTCTGACAACTCCTACAATGAGCAGTTCTTC. Translation: CASSDNSYNEQFF.

The chain couples TRBV5-1 to TRBJ2-6; D is unclear. The CDR3 consists of 15 residues. V lost 0 bases, J lost 0 bases, and 4 bases lay in between. The V gene's germline CDR1 is SGHRS and CDR2 YFSETQ. The CDR3 protein is CASSLANSGANVLTF. The CDR3 bases are TGCGCCAGCAGCTTGGCCAACTCTGGGGCCAACGTCCTGACTTTC. Using reference TRBV5-1 and TRBJ2-6 for the parts outside the CDR3, the full variable domain is KAGVTQTPRYLIKTRGQQVTLSCSPISGHRSVSWYQQTPGQGLQFLFEYFSETQRNKGNFPGRFSGRQFSNSRSEMNVSTLELGDSALYLCASSLANSGANVLTFGAGSRLTVL.

This chain links TRBV5-1 with TRBJ2-1; 8 positions agree with TRBD2. This CDR3 region has 15 residues. CDR1 is SGHRS, CDR2 YFSETQ, per germline. V dropped 5 bases and J dropped 7; count of bases not matched to a gene: 11. CDR3 region: CASRTGGGILNEQFF. CDR3 bases: TGCGCCAGCAGAACCGGCGGGGGGATTCTTAATGAGCAGTTCTTC.

The V gene is TRBV10-3, the J gene TRBJ1-3; TRBD1 matches 8 bases. Looked up from germline, CDR1 is ENHRY and CDR2 is SYGVKD. V was pared by 5 bases and J by 8 bases, with 2 bases of the junction left unmatched. The length of the CDR3 is 12 residues. Here the CDR3 DNA reads TGTGCCATCAGTACGACAGGGGACACCATATATTTT. Translated: CAISTTGDTIYF.

The chain uses TRBV18 and TRBJ1-5; 10 bases line up with TRBD1. The CDR3 spans 14 residues. CDR1 is KGHSH and CDR2 is LQKENI in the germline V gene. With 4 bases clipped from V and 4 bases from J, the junction kept 1 base outside the gene matches. CDR3 coding DNA: TGTGCCAGCTCACTGGGACAGGGGAATCAGCCCCAGCATTTT. Its translation: CASSLGQGNQPQHF. Drawing the rest from reference TRBV18 and TRBJ1-5, the complete variable domain is NAGVMQNPRHLVRRRGQEARLRCSPMKGHSHVYWYRQLPEEGLKFMVYLQKENIIDESGMPKERFSAEFPKEGPSILRIQQVVRGDSAAYFCASSLGQGNQPQHFGDGTRLSIL.

This clone was recorded a few times. In DNA, the CDR3 is TGTGCCAGCAGGGGCAAACCAGAAGCTTTCTTT. This gives the protein CASRGKPEAFF. The V call is TRBV28, the J call TRBJ1-1; D is uncertain. The CDR3 contains 11 residues. V was trimmed by 6 bases and J by 8 bases, leaving 10 bases between them. Germline V lookup: CDR1 MDHEN, CDR2 SYDVKM.

The V gene is TRBV7-8, the J gene TRBJ2-5; D gene unclear. The J call may be wrong; the DNA end is better matched by TRBJ2-7. CDR3 length: 12 amino acids. The germline V gene has CDR1 SGHVS and CDR2 FQNEAQ. The DNA of the CDR3 is TGTGCCACAGCCACGGCAAACTACGAGCAGTACTTC. Its protein product is CATATANYEQYF.

The genes are TRBV19 and TRBJ2-6, with D tentatively TRBD1 (6 bases). V was pared by 3 bases and J by 2 bases, with 14 bases between. CDR3 length: 17 residues. Germline V gene lookup returns CDR1 LNHDA and CDR2 SQIVND (reference sequence). CDR3: CASSIGQGLPGANVLTF. CDR3 DNA: TGTGCCAGTAGTATCGGTCAGGGGTTGCCTGGGGCCAACGTCCTGACTTTC.